These 5 T cell receptor beta chains were sequenced from one sample in a study of immune heterogeneity within non-small cell lung tumors. TCR beta CDR3 was amplified by multiplex PCR using 32 V and 13 J primers. TCRdb re-called the multiplex PCR reads through MiXCR, storing one row per CDR3 protein. The sample carries approximately 3,100 distinct CDR3 sequences, roughly a quarter recorded once. Samples each supplied about 600 ng of bulk tumor genomic DNA as template. Doctors removed several biopsies from each primary tumor during surgery, keeping them far apart. Curative surgery was undertaken by patients, who had untreated, newly diagnosed non-small cell lung cancer. The source material was lung tumor tissue. The origin of the receptors is a man aged 55 to 70 with non-small cell lung cancer.

In the case of this clonotype: The junction shows a germline mismatch at one end, possibly a read error. This chain uses TRBV7-2 with TRBJ1-5, with D possibly being TRBD1 (5 bases). This CDR3 is built from 13 residues. CDR1 is SGHTA and CDR2 is FQGNSA in the germline V gene. The CDR3 reads CARSFPGNQPQHF. CDR3 sequence (DNA): TGTGCCAGAAGCTTTCCAGGGAATCAGCCCCAGCATTTT.

This clonotype occurred once. One base away lies a much larger clone, so this may be a sequencing read error. This chain connects TRBV13 to TRBJ2-1; D call uncertain. This CDR3 spans 14 amino acids. The V gene lost 2 bases and the J gene lost 9 bases, with 14 bases spanning the gap. Germline CDR1 is PRHDT and CDR2 is FYEKMQ (reference sequence). The CDR3 nucleotides read TGTGCCAGCAGCTTAAAAAGTTGGGTTCGTGAGCAGTTCTTC. Residues: CASSLKSWVREQFF.

As regards this clonotype: A much larger clonotype is one base distant, so this may be a read error. This chain joins TRBV19 and TRBJ1-5, with D perhaps TRBD1 (5 bases). The CDR3 extends over 16 amino acids. Germline-derived CDR1 and CDR2 are LNHDA and SQIVND (reference sequence). As DNA, the CDR3 is TGTGCCAGTAGTATAGTCCCCGGGACGGTCAATCAGTCCCAGCATTTT. Its translation: CASSIVPGTVNQSQHF.

A note on this clonotype: This may stem from a read error, because a much larger clone lies one nucleotide away. J is TRBJ1-3 and V is TRBV5-4; D not resolved. The germline gives CDR1 SGHNT, CDR2 YYREEE (reference sequence). Trimming removed 1 base at V and 1 base at J, with 9 bases between. There are 15 residues in the CDR3. DNA of the CDR3: TGTGCCAGCAGCTTGCGGAGACGGTCTGGAAACACCATATATTTT. Its translation is CASSLRRRSGNTIYF.

This clonotype qualifies as large. The rearrangement links TRBV19 to TRBJ1-2; no clear D. The CDR3 length is 11 residues. Trimming stripped 4 bases from V and 4 bases from J, with 4 bases between. In germline, CDR1 is LNHDA, CDR2 SQIVND (reference sequence). The CDR3, as DNA: TGTGCCAGTAGTACGAGCTATGGCTACACCTTC. This gives the protein CASSTSYGYTF.